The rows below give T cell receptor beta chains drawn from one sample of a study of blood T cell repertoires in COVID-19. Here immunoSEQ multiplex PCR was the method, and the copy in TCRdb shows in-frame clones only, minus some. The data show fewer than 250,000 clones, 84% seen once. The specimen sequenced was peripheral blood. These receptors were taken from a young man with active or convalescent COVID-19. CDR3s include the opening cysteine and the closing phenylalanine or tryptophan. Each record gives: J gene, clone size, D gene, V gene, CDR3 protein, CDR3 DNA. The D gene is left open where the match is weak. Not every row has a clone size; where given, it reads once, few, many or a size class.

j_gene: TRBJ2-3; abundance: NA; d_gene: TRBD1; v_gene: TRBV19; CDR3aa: CASSGQGARKGTQYF; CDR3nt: TGTGCCAGTTCGGGACAGGGTGCCAGAAAAGGTACGCAGTATTTT
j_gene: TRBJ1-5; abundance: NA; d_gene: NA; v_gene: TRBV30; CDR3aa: CAWSPDYSNQPQHF; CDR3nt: TGTGCCTGGAGTCCTGACTATAGCAATCAGCCCCAGCATTTT
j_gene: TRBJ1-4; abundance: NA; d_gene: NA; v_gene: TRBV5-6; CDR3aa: CASSILPTTNEKLFF; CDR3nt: TGTGCCAGCAGTATTTTACCTACAACTAATGAAAAACTGTTTTTT
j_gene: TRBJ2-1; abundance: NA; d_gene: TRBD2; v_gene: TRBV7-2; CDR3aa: CASSLVLAGGNEQFF; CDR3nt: TGTGCCAGCAGCTTAGTCCTAGCGGGGGGCAATGAGCAGTTCTTC
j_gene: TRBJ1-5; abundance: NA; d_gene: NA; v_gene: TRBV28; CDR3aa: CASSLSGSYSNQPQHF; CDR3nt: TGTGCCAGCAGTTTATCAGGGTCCTATAGCAATCAGCCCCAGCATTTT
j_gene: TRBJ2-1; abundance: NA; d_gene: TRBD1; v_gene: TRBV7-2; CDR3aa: CASSPSTGGFRHNEQFF; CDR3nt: TGTGCCAGCAGCCCTTCGACAGGGGGCTTTAGACACAATGAGCAGTTCTTC
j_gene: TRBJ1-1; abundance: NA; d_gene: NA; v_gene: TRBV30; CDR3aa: CAGTRQEKAFF; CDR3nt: TGTGCCGGTACCCGACAGGAAAAAGCTTTCTTT
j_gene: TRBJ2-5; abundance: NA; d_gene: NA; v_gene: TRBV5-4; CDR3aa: CASSLGRPQGTQYF; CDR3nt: TGTGCCAGCAGCTTGGGTAGACCCCAGGGGACCCAGTACTTC
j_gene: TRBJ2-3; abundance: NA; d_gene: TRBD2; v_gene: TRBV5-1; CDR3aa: CASSSLAGGVTDTQYF; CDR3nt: TGCGCCAGCAGCTCTCTAGCGGGGGGCGTCACAGATACGCAGTATTTT
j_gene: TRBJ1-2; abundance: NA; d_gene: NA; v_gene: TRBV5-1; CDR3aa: CASSFGQGLGYTF; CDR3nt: TGCGCCAGCAGCTTTGGTCAGGGCCTCGGCTACACCTTC
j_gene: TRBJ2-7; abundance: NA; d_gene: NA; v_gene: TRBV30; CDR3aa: CAGPAQIHEQYF; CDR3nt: TGTGCCGGGCCCGCACAGATACACGAGCAGTACTTC
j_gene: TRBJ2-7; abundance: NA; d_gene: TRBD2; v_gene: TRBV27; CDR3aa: CASRTPLARGGYEQYF; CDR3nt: TGTGCCAGCAGGACCCCCTTAGCGCGGGGGGGCTACGAGCAGTACTTC
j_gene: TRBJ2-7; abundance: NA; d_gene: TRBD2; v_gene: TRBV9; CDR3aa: CASSVNPGLEAEQYF; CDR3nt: TGTGCCAGCAGCGTTAATCCGGGACTAGAGGCCGAGCAGTACTTC
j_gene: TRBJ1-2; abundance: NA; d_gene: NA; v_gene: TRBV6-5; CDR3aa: CASSRDSFYGYTF; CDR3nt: TGTGCCAGCAGTCGTGACAGCTTCTATGGCTACACCTTC
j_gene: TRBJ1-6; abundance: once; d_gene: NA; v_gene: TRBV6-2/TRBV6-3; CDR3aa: CASSYEGRALHF; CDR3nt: TGTGCCAGCAGTTATGAGGGCCGGGCCCTCCACTTT
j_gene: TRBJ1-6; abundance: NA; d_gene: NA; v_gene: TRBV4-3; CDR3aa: CASSQSTGGNSPLHF; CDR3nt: TGCGCCAGCAGCCAATCTACGGGAGGTAATTCACCCCTCCACTTT